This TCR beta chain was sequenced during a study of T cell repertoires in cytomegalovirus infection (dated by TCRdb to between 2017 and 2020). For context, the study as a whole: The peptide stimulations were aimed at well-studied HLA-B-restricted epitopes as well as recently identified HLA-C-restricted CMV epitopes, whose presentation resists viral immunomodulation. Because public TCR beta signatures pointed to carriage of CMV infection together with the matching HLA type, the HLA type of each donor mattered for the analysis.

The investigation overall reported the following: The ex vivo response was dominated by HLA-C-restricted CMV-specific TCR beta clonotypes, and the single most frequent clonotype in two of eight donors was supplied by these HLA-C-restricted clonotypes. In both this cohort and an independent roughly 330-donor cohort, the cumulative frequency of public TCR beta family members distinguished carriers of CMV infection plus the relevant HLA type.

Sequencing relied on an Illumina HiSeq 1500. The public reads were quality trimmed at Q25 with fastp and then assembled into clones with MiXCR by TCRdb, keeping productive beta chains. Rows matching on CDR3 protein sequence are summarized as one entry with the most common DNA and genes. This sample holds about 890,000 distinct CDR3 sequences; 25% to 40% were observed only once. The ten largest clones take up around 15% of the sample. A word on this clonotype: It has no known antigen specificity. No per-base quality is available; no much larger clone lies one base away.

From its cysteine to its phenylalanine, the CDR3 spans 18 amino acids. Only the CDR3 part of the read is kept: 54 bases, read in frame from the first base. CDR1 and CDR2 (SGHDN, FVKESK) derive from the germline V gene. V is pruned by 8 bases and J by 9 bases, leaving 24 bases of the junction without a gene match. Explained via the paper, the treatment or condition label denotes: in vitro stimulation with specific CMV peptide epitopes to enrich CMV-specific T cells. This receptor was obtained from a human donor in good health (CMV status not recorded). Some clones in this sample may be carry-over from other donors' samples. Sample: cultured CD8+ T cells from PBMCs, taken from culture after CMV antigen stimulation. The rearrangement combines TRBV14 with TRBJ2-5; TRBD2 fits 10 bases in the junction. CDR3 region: CASSPSPASGGPGEPQYF. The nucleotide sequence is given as TGTGCCAGCTCCCCAAGTCCCGCTAGCGGGGGCCCGGGGGAGCCCCAGTACTTC.